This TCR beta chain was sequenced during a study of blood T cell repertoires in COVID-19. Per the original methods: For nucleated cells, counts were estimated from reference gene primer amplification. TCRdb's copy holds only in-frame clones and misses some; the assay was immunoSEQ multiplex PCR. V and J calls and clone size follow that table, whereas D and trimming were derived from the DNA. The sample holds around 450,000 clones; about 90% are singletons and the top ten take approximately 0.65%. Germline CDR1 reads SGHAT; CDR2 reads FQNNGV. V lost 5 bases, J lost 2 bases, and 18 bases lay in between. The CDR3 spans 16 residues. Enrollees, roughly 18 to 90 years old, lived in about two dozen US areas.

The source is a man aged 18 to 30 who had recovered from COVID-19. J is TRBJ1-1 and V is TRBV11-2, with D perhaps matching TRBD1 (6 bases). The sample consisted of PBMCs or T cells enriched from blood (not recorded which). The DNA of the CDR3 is TGTGCCAGCAGCCAGGTGGGGGCAGGAGGTAACACTGAAGCTTTCTTT. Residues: CASSQVGAGGNTEAFF.